Each of the 14 T cell receptor beta chains below was sequenced from the same sample in a study of shared clonotypes between healthy human individuals (dated by TCRdb to 2018 to 2020). CD8 naive samples consisted of CD45RO-negative cells that were positively selected for CCR7, yielding a CD45RA+CCR7+ population without TemRA cells. Receptor libraries were prepared by the immunoSEQ multiplex PCR assay. The immuneACCESS repertoire file appears here via TCRdb, limited to in-frame rearrangements. These files lack a portion of the clones; in checked studies, under half of the deficit traces to unresolved V genes, and the cause of the others is not known. Here the sample has approximately 1.9 million clones; approximately 92% occur a single time. The ten biggest clones cover approximately 1.7% of the sample. Sequencing input: naive CD8+ T cells from PBMCs. In light of the paper, this sample's cell subset or site label describes: CD45RA+CCR7+. The receptors come from a man younger than 35 in good health. Some clones in this sample may be carry-over from other donors' samples.

For the CDR3, the DNA is TGTGCCAGCCGACTCCAGGGATCCTACGAGCAGTACTTC. Amino acid sequence: CASRLQGSYEQYF. The V and J genes are TRBV28 and TRBJ2-7; a possible D gene is TRBD1 (5 bases). Trimming left V 8 bases short and J 1 base short, with 12 bases between. Looked up from germline, CDR1 is MDHEN and CDR2 is SYDVKM. The length of the CDR3 is 13 residues.

In its sample, this clone was seen once. The rearrangement uses TRBV19 and TRBJ2-2; TRBD2 matches 7 bases. The CDR3 sequence is 15 residues long. The V and J ends lost 8 bases and 6 bases, in that order; junction bases with no gene match: 12. Germline V lookup: CDR1 LNHDA, CDR2 SQIVND (reference sequence). In DNA form, the CDR3 reads TGTGCCAGTCAAATGGTGACTAGCCGGGCCGGGGAGCTGTTTTTT. Translating gives CASQMVTSRAGELFF.

The V gene is TRBV28, the J gene TRBJ2-1; D could derive from TRBD1 or TRBD2 (5 bases each). Trimming shortened V by 4 bases and J by 9 bases, and 25 bases separated the two germline ends. CDR1 is MDHEN, CDR2 SYDVKM, per germline. The CDR3 spans 17 residues. DNA for the CDR3: TGTGCCAGCAGTTCTCGATATGGGGGACCACAAAGAGGTGAGCAGTTCTTC. It translates to CASSSRYGGPQRGEQFF.

The CDR3 protein is CASSLTHSDPGPGELFF. DNA of the CDR3: TGTGCCAGCAGTTTAACCCACTCGGACCCCGGGCCCGGGGAGCTGTTTTTT. The genes are TRBV27 and TRBJ2-2; D is uncertain. This CDR3 region has 17 residues. Per the germline V gene, CDR1 is MNHEY and CDR2 is SMNVEV (reference sequence). V was cut by 2 bases and J by 6 bases, with 19 bases left in between.

This clone was recorded once. The V and J genes are TRBV27 and TRBJ2-7; no reliable D call. The CDR3 consists of 15 residues. V lost 2 bases, J lost 2 bases, and 13 bases lay in between. Germline CDR1 MNHEY, CDR2 SMNVEV (reference sequence). The CDR3 sequence is CASSLRADVTYEQYF. CDR3 in DNA: TGTGCCAGCAGTTTAAGGGCGGACGTTACCTACGAGCAGTACTTC.

This clone appeared once. The V and J genes are TRBV4-1 and TRBJ2-7; D may be TRBD1 (5 bases). V was trimmed by 3 bases and J by 4 bases, leaving 16 bases between them. The CDR3 is 15 amino acids. CDR1 is MGHRA, CDR2 YSYEKL, per germline. The CDR3 nucleotides are TGCGCCAGCAGCCACCAGGGTCCCGGAGCATACGAGCAGTACTTC. Amino acid sequence: CASSHQGPGAYEQYF.

Here the CDR3 reads CASSSRGRTAEAFF. The CDR3 DNA is TGTGCCAGCAGTTCCAGGGGGCGCACCGCTGAAGCTTTCTTT. The chain combines TRBV28 with TRBJ1-1; 8 positions match TRBD1. Unmatched junction bases numbered 7, after V lost 4 bases and J lost 6 bases. The V gene's germline CDR1 is MDHEN and CDR2 SYDVKM. This CDR3 contains 14 residues.

The gene calls are TRBV9 and TRBJ2-3; D remains ambiguous. The V gene's germline CDR1 is SGDLS and CDR2 YYNGEE. The CDR3 spans 13 residues. Trimming removed 5 bases at V and 0 bases at J, with 7 bases between. CDR3 protein: CASSRWSTDTQYF. The CDR3 DNA follows: TGTGCCAGCAGTCGTTGGAGCACAGATACGCAGTATTTT. Full variable domain (remainder filled in from reference TRBV9 and TRBJ2-3): DSGVTQTPKHLITATGQRVTLRCSPRSGDLSVYWYQQSLDQGLQFLIQYYNGEERAKGNILERFSAQQFPDLHSELNLSSLELGDSALYFCASSRWSTDTQYFGPGTRLTVL.

This CDR3 is CASSQGPAGGYQETQYF. The CDR3 nucleotides read TGTGCCAGCAGCCAAGGTCCAGCGGGAGGGTACCAAGAGACCCAGTACTTC. This chain uses TRBV14 with TRBJ2-5, with 10 bases aligning to TRBD2. Germline V CDR1 and CDR2: SGHDN, FVKESK. Germline trimming cut 1 base from V and 0 bases from J; bases unmatched to any gene: 5. CDR3 size: 17 residues.

The chain employs TRBV11-2 and TRBJ2-7; 16 bases align to TRBD2. This CDR3 region has 17 residues. CDR1 is SGHAT and CDR2 is FQNNGV in the germline V gene. With 5 bases clipped from V and 0 bases from J, the junction kept 4 bases outside the gene matches. The CDR3 loop reads CASSTGLAGGSSYEQYF. CDR3 coding DNA: TGTGCCAGCAGCACGGGACTAGCGGGAGGGAGCTCCTACGAGCAGTACTTC.

V usage is TRBV4-3 and J usage is TRBJ2-1; 8 bases are a match to TRBD2. The CDR3 contains 16 residues. Germline V gene data show CDR1 as LGHNA and CDR2 as YSLEER. After removal of 3 bases from V and 2 bases from J, the junction contained 6 bases not matched to a gene. CDR3 coding DNA: TGCGCCAGCAGCCAGGGGGGTAGCGGGGCCTACAATGAGCAGTTCTTC. Encoded protein: CASSQGGSGAYNEQFF.

The chain carries TRBV9 and TRBJ2-2; weak D call: TRBD2 (5 bases). Germline-derived CDR1 and CDR2 are SGDLS and YYNGEE. The CDR3 totals 17 residues. V lost 4 bases and J lost 5, with 21 bases in between. CDR3 loop: CASSPKTVGGSTGELFF. DNA for the CDR3: TGTGCCAGCAGCCCCAAAACCGTAGGAGGTTCTACCGGGGAGCTGTTTTTT.

The genes are TRBV5-1 and TRBJ1-3; D is undetermined. Germline CDR1 SGHRS, CDR2 YFSETQ. This CDR3 has 15 residues. Trimming took off 5 bases at V and 7 bases at J, with 19 bases between the two ends. The CDR3 reads CASRARGPGDNTIYF. CDR3 nucleotide sequence: TGCGCCAGCAGGGCTCGCGGACCGGGTGACAACACCATATATTTT.

The J gene is TRBJ1-2, the V gene TRBV2; no definite D call. V dropped 3 bases and J dropped 10 bases, with 6 bases sitting between them. Germline assignment: CDR1 SNHLY and CDR2 FYNNEI. This CDR3 comprises 10 residues. The DNA of the CDR3 is TGTGCCAGCAGTGAGGGGTACTACACCTTC. This encodes CASSEGYYTF.